This T cell receptor (beta chain) was observed in a study of blood T cell repertoires in COVID-19. Study-wide context: The United States, Italy and Spain were the sources of the acute and convalescent COVID-19 samples. T cells, B-cell-depleted T cells, or PBMCs supplied cDNA or gDNA.

Original methodology: From reference gene primer amplification, estimates of nucleated cell counts were derived. Assay used: immunoSEQ multiplex PCR; TCRdb lists only in-frame clones, some missing. V, J and clone size are those of that table, while D and trimming were read from the DNA. Here the sample spans about 16,000 clones, approximately 90% being singletons. Trimming cost V 11 bases and J 8 bases, with 21 bases left between them. The germline CDR1 and CDR2 sequences are MDHEN and SYDVKM. The CDR3 totals 13 residues. Sequences were obtained from peripheral blood. The receptor was isolated from a human donor in a cohort sampled during active COVID-19. The rearrangement uses TRBV28 and TRBJ1-2; tentatively, D is TRBD1 (6 bases). In nucleotides, the CDR3 is TGTGCCGCCCGGGGGGCTTCAGCGGAAGGCTACACCTTC. This codes for CAARGASAEGYTF.